These 25 T cell receptor beta chains were all obtained from the same sample, sequenced in a study of shared clonotypes between healthy human individuals. CD45RO negativity and positive selection for CCR7 defined naive CD8 cells, a population that excluded terminally differentiated effector memory CD45RA+ cells. Produced via immunoSEQ multiplex PCR; TCRdb's table is partial and in-frame only. Among roughly 2,000,000 clones listed, 85% to 95% were seen once. What was sequenced was naive CD8+ T cells sorted from blood. Every receptor here comes from a man aged 18-30 years in good health.

The genes are TRBV7-2 and TRBJ2-3, with 9 bases matching TRBD2. Germline values: CDR1 SGHTA, CDR2 FQGNSA. CDR3 length equals 16 residues. After removal of 1 base from V and 5 bases from J, the junction contained 7 bases not matched to a gene. The CDR3 DNA reads TGTGCCAGCAGCTTAGTCAGCGGGGGGCGGGGAGATACGCAGTATTTT. It is translated as CASSLVSGGRGDTQYF.

This sequence joins TRBV5-1 and TRBJ2-1; 7 bases are shared with TRBD2. There are 14 residues in the CDR3. Trimming at V came to 5 bases and at J to 2 bases, leaving 4 bases not matched to a gene. Per germline, CDR1 SGHRS and CDR2 YFSETQ. The CDR3 is CASSSTSAYNEQFF. The CDR3 DNA is TGCGCCAGCAGTTCCACTAGCGCCTACAATGAGCAGTTCTTC.

J is TRBJ2-2 and V is TRBV6-1; no reliable D call. The V gene lost 0 bases and the J gene lost 3 bases, with 8 bases spanning the gap. This CDR3 spans 15 amino acids. Per germline, CDR1 MNHNS and CDR2 SASEGT. In DNA form, the CDR3 reads TGTGCCAGCAGTGAAGCTACAGTGGACACCGGGGAGCTGTTTTTT. It specifies CASSEATVDTGELFF.

CDR3 nucleotide sequence: TGTGCCAGCAGCTTAGGGGGACTTACCTTGGAGCAGTACTTC. It translates to CASSLGGLTLEQYF. This sequence joins TRBV7-9 and TRBJ2-7, with a weak D call TRBD2 (6 bases). The V gene's germline CDR1 is SEHNR and CDR2 FQNEAQ (reference sequence). This CDR3 region has 14 residues. Trimming took off 1 base at V and 7 bases at J, with 14 bases between the two ends.

The rearrangement joins TRBV1 to TRBJ2-7; TRBD2 is taken as the D call from the table, unchecked against the DNA. TRBV1 is tagged as a pseudogene. CDR3 length equals 15 residues. The CDR3 protein is CTSSRDPGDCFEQYF. The CDR3 bases are TGCACCAGCAGCCGGGATCCTGGGGACTGTTTCGAGCAGTACTTC.

The chain recombines TRBV27 with TRBJ2-1, with D perhaps matching TRBD1 or TRBD2 (5 bases each). This CDR3 is built from 15 residues. Per the germline V gene, CDR1 is MNHEY and CDR2 is SMNVEV (reference sequence). Trimming took 3 bases from V and 4 from J, leaving 13 bases between them. CDR3 nucleotides: TGTGCCAGCAGTTTCACCGGGACCGAGTACAATGAGCAGTTCTTC. Translation: CASSFTGTEYNEQFF.

V gene TRBV5-6 combines with J gene TRBJ1-1; 8 bases line up with TRBD1. Germline loops: CDR1 SGHDT, CDR2 YYEEEE. The CDR3 contains 15 residues. Germline trimming cut 4 bases from V and 1 base from J; bases unmatched to any gene: 6. The CDR3 bases are TGTGCCAGCAGCATTTCCGGGACAGGGAACACTGAAGCTTTCTTT. As protein: CASSISGTGNTEAFF.

The V call is TRBV19, the J call TRBJ2-7; D gene unclear. Germline V lookup: CDR1 LNHDA, CDR2 SQIVND (reference sequence). Trimming took 3 bases from V and 1 from J, leaving 7 bases between them. CDR3 length: 13 amino acids. The CDR3 sequence is CASSIQFSYEQYF. CDR3 nucleotide sequence: TGTGCCAGTAGTATCCAGTTTTCCTACGAGCAGTACTTC.

The gene calls are TRBV19 and TRBJ1-2; 7 bases agree with TRBD1. The length of the CDR3 is 16 residues. Trimming took 3 bases from V and 5 from J; bases not matched to a gene: 12. CDR1 is LNHDA, CDR2 SQIVND, per germline (reference sequence). CDR3 amino acids: CASSIFLTGDLYGYTF. The CDR3, as DNA: TGTGCCAGTAGTATCTTTTTAACAGGGGACTTATATGGCTACACCTTC.

V is TRBV15 and J is TRBJ2-1; 10 nucleotides match TRBD2. CDR3 length: 14 residues. J was trimmed by 7 bases and V by 4 bases; bases with no gene match: 4. Germline lookup yields CDR1 LNHNV and CDR2 YYDKDF (reference sequence). The CDR3, as DNA: TGTGCCACCAGCACTAGCGGGAGTGGGAATGAGCAGTTCTTC. Translated, it gives CATSTSGSGNEQFF.

The chain carries TRBV5-4 and TRBJ2-1; 7 bases are a match to TRBD2. Germline V CDR1 and CDR2: SGHNT, YYREEE (reference sequence). Germline trimming cut 4 bases from V and 5 bases from J; bases unmatched to any gene: 12. This CDR3 is built from 16 residues. The CDR3 coding sequence is TGTGCCAGCAGCACCTACCGGGACTACAAAAACAATGAGCAGTTCTTC. Residues: CASSTYRDYKNNEQFF.

The chain is built from TRBV28 and TRBJ1-4; D unresolved. CDR1 is MDHEN and CDR2 is SYDVKM in the germline V gene. V was pared by 3 bases and J by 7 bases, with 6 bases between. This CDR3 is built from 12 residues. The CDR3 loop reads CASSFVGEKLFF. The DNA of the CDR3 is TGTGCCAGCAGTTTTGTAGGTGAAAAACTGTTTTTT.

The V and J genes are TRBV5-6 and TRBJ2-5; D gene uncertain. This CDR3 is built from 13 residues. Germline lookup yields CDR1 SGHDT and CDR2 YYEEEE. Between the trimmed V and J ends, which lost 9 bases and 2 bases, there was a span of 14 bases. The CDR3 is CATQPLLQETQYF. The CDR3 nucleotides are TGTGCCACCCAGCCCCTGCTACAAGAGACCCAGTACTTC.

This chain connects TRBV29-1 to TRBJ1-2; D is perhaps TRBD1 (5 bases). CDR1 is SQVTM and CDR2 is ANQGSEA in the germline V gene. The CDR3 runs 13 residues. The germline V and J ends were trimmed by 7 bases and 4 bases, with 16 bases remaining between them. In DNA, the CDR3 is TGCAGCGCCCAAACCGGAGACAGCTATGGCTACACCTTC. This sequence encodes CSAQTGDSYGYTF.

The chain recombines TRBV5-1 with TRBJ2-1; D perhaps matches TRBD1 (5 bases). Trimming cost V 3 bases and J 4 bases, with 17 bases left between them. The CDR3 totals 16 residues. Germline lookup yields CDR1 SGHRS and CDR2 YFSETQ. The CDR3 DNA is TGCGCCAGCAGCTCTGACAACACAAGGGGTTACAATGAGCAGTTCTTC. It translates to CASSSDNTRGYNEQFF.

The chain uses TRBV5-1 and TRBJ2-1; the D gene is possibly TRBD2 (6 bases). CDR1 SGHRS and CDR2 YFSETQ come from the germline V gene. The CDR3 contains 14 residues. The V and J ends lost 3 bases and 5 bases respectively, with 12 bases between them. The CDR3 region is CASSWEVPHNEQFF. CDR3 sequence (DNA): TGCGCCAGCAGCTGGGAGGTCCCCCACAATGAGCAGTTCTTC.

With regard to this clone: This same CDR3 is encoded by further DNA sequences in the sample. CDR3 nucleotide sequence: TGTGCCATCAGTGAGTCGCGTTCCTACGAGCAGTACTTC. As protein: CAISESRSYEQYF. J is TRBJ2-7 and V is TRBV10-3; D unclear. This CDR3 spans 13 amino acids. Per germline, CDR1 ENHRY and CDR2 SYGVKD. The V and J ends lost 0 bases and 1 base respectively, with 4 bases between them.

The rearrangement uses TRBV5-4 and TRBJ2-1; D not resolved. The ends were cut back, 5 bases at V and 5 bases at J, with 14 bases in the middle. The CDR3 runs to 14 residues. CDR1 is SGHNT and CDR2 is YYREEE in the germline V gene (reference sequence). CDR3: CASSAKDGNNEQFF. DNA of the CDR3: TGTGCCAGCAGTGCTAAGGACGGAAACAATGAGCAGTTCTTC.

This chain connects TRBV9 to TRBJ2-7; TRBD2 aligns across 13 bases. Germline CDR1 SGDLS, CDR2 YYNGEE. Germline trimming cut 5 bases from V and 6 bases from J; bases unmatched to any gene: 2. The CDR3 contains 13 residues. CDR3 coding DNA: TGTGCCAGCAGTGGACTAGCGGGAGCCGAGCAGTACTTC. Protein sequence: CASSGLAGAEQYF.

This chain's CDR3 is CAISDSKDPSYEQYF. Written as DNA, the CDR3 is TGTGCCATCAGTGACTCCAAGGACCCTTCGTACGAGCAGTACTTC. The J gene is TRBJ2-7, the V gene TRBV10-3; no definite D call. Trimming removed 3 bases from V and 4 bases from J, with 16 bases in between. Looked up from germline, CDR1 is ENHRY and CDR2 is SYGVKD. This CDR3 is 15 amino acids long.

The rearrangement uses TRBV14 and TRBJ1-4; D possibly corresponds to TRBD1 (6 bases). Germline CDR1 is SGHDN and CDR2 is FVKESK. Trimming took 5 bases from V and 5 from J, leaving 12 bases between them. CDR3 length equals 14 residues. The CDR3 protein is CASSSDRLNEKLFF. The CDR3 bases are TGTGCCAGCAGCTCGGACAGACTAAATGAAAAACTGTTTTTT.

The chain combines TRBV28 with TRBJ2-1, with 13 bases matching TRBD2. This CDR3 spans 14 amino acids. Germline assignment: CDR1 MDHEN and CDR2 SYDVKM. With V trimmed by 7 bases and J by 5 bases, 2 bases remained unmatched. The CDR3 reads CASTGLAGDNEQFF. In DNA form, the CDR3 reads TGTGCCAGCACCGGACTAGCGGGGGACAATGAGCAGTTCTTC.

This chain links TRBV14 with TRBJ1-1, with D tentatively TRBD1 (6 bases). In germline, CDR1 is SGHDN, CDR2 FVKESK. V was trimmed by 4 bases and J by 3 bases, leaving 15 bases between them. The CDR3 consists of 15 residues. In DNA form, the CDR3 reads TGTGCCAGCAGCCCAGGCGGGGGCTGGTACACTGAAGCTTTCTTT. It specifies CASSPGGGWYTEAFF. Full variable domain (outside the CDR3, taken from reference TRBV14 and TRBJ1-1): EAGVTQFPSHSVIEKGQTVTLRCDPISGHDNLYWYRRVMGKEIKFLLHFVKESKQDESGMPNNRFLAERTGGTYSTLKVQPAELEDSGVYFCASSPGGGWYTEAFFGQGTRLTVV.

V usage is TRBV7-9 and J usage is TRBJ2-2, with D possibly TRBD1 on 6 matching bases. Germline values: CDR1 SEHNR, CDR2 FQNEAQ (reference sequence). Trimming shortened V by 2 bases and J by 5 bases, and 6 bases separated the two germline ends. The CDR3 sequence is 13 residues long. This CDR3 reads CASSLQGTGELFF. Here the CDR3 DNA reads TGTGCCAGCAGCTTACAGGGGACCGGGGAGCTGTTTTTT.

V usage is TRBV27 and J usage is TRBJ1-5; 10 bases agree with TRBD1. With 5 bases clipped from V and 7 bases from J, the junction kept 8 bases outside the gene matches. Looked up from germline, CDR1 is MNHEY and CDR2 is SMNVEV (reference sequence). The CDR3 spans 15 residues. CDR3 protein: CASSQTGGYVQPQHF. CDR3 nucleotides: TGTGCCAGCAGTCAGACAGGGGGCTATGTCCAGCCCCAGCATTTT.